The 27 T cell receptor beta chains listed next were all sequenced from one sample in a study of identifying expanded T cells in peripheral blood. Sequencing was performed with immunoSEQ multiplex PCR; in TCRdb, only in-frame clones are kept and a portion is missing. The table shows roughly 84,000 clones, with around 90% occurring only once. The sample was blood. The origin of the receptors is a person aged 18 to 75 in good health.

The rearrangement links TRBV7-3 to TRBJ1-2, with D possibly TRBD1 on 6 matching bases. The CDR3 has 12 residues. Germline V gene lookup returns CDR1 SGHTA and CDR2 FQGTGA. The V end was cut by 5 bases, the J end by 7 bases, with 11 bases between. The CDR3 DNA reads TGTGCCAGCAGCCGTTACAGGGTTGGCTACACCTTC. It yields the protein CASSRYRVGYTF.

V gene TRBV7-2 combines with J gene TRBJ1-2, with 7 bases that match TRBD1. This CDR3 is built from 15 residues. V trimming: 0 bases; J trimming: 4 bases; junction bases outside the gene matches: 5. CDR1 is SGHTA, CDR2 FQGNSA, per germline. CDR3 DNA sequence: TGTGCCAGCAGCTTAGCGCTTCCAGGGGGCTATGGCTACACCTTC. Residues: CASSLALPGGYGYTF.

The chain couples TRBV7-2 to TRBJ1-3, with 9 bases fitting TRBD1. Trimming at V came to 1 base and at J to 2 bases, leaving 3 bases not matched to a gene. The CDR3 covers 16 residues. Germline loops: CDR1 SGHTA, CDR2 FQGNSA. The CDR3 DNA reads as TGTGCCAGCAGCTTAGTCCGGACAGGGGCTGGAAACACCATATATTTT. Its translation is CASSLVRTGAGNTIYF.

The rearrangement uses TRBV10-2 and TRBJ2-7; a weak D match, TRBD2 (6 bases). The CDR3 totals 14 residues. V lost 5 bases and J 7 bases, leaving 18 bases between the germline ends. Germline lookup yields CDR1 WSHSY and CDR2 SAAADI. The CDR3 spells CASSRSGTPREQYF. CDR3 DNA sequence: TGCGCCAGCAGTCGATCCGGGACTCCTCGAGAGCAGTACTTC.

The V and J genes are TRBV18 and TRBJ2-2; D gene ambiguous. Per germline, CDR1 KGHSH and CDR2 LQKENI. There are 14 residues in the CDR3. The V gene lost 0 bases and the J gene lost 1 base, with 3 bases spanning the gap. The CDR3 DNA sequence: TGTGCCAGCTCACCACCCGGGAACACCGGGGAGCTGTTTTTT. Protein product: CASSPPGNTGELFF.

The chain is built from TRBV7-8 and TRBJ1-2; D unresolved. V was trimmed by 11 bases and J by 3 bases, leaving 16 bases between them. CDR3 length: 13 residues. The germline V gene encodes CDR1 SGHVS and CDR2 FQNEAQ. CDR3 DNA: TGTGCCTGGAGCAGGTCTAGGGACTATGGCTACACCTTC. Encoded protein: CAWSRSRDYGYTF. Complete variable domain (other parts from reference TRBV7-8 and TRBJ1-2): GAGVSQSPRYKVAKRGQDVALRCDPISGHVSLFWYQQALGQGPEFLTYFQNEAQLDKSGLPSDRFFAERPEGSVSTLKIQRTQQEDSAVYLCAWSRSRDYGYTFGSGTRLTVV.

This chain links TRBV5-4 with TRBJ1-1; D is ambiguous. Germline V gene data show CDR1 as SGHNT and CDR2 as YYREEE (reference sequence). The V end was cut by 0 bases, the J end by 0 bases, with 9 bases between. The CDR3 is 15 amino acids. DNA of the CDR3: TGTGCCAGCAGCTTGGTGGCAGGAATGAACACTGAAGCTTTCTTT. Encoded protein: CASSLVAGMNTEAFF.

The CDR3 protein is CASSRGPLNTGELFF. CDR3 DNA: TGTGCCAGCAGTCGGGGGCCACTGAACACCGGGGAGCTGTTTTTT. The J gene is TRBJ2-2, the V gene TRBV27, with D perhaps TRBD1 or TRBD2 (6 bases each). Germline CDR1 is MNHEY and CDR2 is SMNVEV (reference sequence). Trimming left V 5 bases short and J 1 base short, with 11 bases between. This CDR3 region has 15 residues.

The CDR3, as DNA: TGTGCCAGCAGTTGGACAGTGAACACTGAAGCTTTCTTT. This codes for CASSWTVNTEAFF. The chain combines TRBV27 with TRBJ1-1, with D perhaps TRBD1 (6 bases). The V and J ends lost 4 bases and 0 bases respectively, with 6 bases between them. The germline gives CDR1 MNHEY, CDR2 SMNVEV (reference sequence). The CDR3 totals 13 residues.

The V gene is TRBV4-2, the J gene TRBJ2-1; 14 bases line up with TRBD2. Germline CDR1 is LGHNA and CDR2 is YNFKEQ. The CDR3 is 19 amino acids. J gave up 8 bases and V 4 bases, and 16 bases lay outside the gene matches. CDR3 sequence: CASSPTEPTSGRGGDEQFF. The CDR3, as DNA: TGTGCCAGCAGCCCTACCGAACCGACTAGCGGGAGGGGGGGCGATGAGCAGTTCTTC.

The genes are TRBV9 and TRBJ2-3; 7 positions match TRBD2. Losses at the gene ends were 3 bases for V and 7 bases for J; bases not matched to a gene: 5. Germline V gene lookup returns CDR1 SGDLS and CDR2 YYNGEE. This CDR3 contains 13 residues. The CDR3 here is CASSDPLAYTQYF. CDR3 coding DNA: TGTGCCAGCAGCGACCCACTAGCGTATACGCAGTATTTT.

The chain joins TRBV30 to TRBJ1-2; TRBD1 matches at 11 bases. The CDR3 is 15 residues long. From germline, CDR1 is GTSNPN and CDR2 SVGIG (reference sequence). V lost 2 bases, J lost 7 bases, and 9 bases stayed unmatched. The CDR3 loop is CAWSPLGQGGFGYTF. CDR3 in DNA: TGTGCCTGGAGTCCCCTGGGACAGGGGGGTTTTGGCTACACCTTC.

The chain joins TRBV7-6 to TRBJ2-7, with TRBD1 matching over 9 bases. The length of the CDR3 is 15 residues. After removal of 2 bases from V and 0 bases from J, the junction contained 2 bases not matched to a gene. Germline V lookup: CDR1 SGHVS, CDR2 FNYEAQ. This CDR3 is CASSLQQGASYEQYF. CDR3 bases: TGTGCCAGCAGCTTACAACAGGGGGCCTCCTACGAGCAGTACTTC.

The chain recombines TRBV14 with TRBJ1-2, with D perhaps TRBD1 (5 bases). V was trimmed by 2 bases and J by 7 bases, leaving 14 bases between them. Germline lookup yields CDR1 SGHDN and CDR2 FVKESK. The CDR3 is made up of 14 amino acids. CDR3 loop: CASSQSRPGTGYTF. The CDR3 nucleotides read TGTGCCAGCAGCCAATCTAGGCCAGGGACTGGCTACACCTTC.

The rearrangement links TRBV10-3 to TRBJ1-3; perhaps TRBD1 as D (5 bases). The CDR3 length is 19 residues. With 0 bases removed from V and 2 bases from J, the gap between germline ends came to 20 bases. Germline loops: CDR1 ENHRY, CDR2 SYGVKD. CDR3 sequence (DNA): TGTGCCATCAGTGAGTCGATGCAGGGTATCCCCGGGGCTGGAAACACCATATATTTT. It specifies CAISESMQGIPGAGNTIYF.

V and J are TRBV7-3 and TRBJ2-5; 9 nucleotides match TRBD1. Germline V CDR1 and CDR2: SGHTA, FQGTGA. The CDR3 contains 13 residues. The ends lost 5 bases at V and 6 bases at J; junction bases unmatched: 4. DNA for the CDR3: TGTGCCAGCAGCGGGACAGGGCTGCAGACCCAGTACTTC. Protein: CASSGTGLQTQYF.

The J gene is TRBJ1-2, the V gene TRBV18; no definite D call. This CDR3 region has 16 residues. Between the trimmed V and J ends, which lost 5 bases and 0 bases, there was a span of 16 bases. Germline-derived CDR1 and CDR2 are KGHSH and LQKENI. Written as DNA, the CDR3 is TGTGCCAGCTCAGTTTCTGCCCATCTAGCTAACTATGGCTACACCTTC. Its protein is CASSVSAHLANYGYTF.

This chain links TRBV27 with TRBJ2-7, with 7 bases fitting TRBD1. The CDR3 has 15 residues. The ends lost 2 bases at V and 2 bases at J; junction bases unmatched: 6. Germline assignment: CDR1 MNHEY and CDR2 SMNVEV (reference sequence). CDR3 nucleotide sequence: TGTGCCAGCAGTTTAGGTTGGGACAGAACCTACGAGCAGTACTTC. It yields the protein CASSLGWDRTYEQYF.

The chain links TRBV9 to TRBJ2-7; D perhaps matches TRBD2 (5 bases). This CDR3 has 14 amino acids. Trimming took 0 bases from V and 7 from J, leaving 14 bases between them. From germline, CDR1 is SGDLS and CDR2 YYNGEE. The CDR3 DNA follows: TGTGCCAGCAGCGTAGACCCAGCTTCGGGGGAGCAGTACTTC. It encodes CASSVDPASGEQYF.

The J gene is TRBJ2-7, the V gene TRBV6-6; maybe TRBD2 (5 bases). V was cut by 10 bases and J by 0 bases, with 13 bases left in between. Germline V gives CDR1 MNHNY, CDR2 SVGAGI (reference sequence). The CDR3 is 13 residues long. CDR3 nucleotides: TGTGCCACCAGGACTTCCGGCTCCTACGAGCAGTACTTC. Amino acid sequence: CATRTSGSYEQYF.

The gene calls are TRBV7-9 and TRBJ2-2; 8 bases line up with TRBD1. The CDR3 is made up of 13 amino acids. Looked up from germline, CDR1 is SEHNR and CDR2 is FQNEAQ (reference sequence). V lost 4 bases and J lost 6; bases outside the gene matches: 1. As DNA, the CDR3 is TGTGCCAGCAGCTCCAGGGGGCCCGGGGAGCTGTTTTTT. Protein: CASSSRGPGELFF.

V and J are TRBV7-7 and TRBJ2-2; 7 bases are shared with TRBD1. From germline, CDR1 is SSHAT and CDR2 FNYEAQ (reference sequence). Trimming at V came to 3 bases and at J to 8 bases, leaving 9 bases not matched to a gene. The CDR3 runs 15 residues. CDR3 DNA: TGTGCCAGCAGCTTGGGACAGTTCGGGGTTGGGGAGCTGTTTTTT. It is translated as CASSLGQFGVGELFF.

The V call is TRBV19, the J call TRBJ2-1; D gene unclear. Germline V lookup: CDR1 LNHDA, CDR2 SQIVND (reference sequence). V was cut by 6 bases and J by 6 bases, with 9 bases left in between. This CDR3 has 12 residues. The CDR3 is CASSPPSNEQFF. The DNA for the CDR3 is TGTGCCAGTAGCCCACCTTCCAATGAGCAGTTCTTC.

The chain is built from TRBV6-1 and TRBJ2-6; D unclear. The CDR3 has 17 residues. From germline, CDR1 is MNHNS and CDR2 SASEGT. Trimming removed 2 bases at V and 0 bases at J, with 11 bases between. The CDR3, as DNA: TGTGCCAGCAGTGAACGTGAAGGCCTCTCTGGGGCCAACGTCCTGACTTTC. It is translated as CASSEREGLSGANVLTF.

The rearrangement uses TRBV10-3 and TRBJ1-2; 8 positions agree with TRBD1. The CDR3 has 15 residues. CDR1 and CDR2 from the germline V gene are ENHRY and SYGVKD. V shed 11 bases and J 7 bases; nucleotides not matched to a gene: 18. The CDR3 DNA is TGTGCCTCCGACCAGGGGACAGGTACCGGGGGTGGCTACACCTTC. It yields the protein CASDQGTGTGGGYTF.

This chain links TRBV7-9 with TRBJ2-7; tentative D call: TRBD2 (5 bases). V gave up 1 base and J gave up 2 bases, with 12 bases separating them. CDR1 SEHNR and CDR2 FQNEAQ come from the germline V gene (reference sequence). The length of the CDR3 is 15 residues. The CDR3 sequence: CASSLGSRATYEQYF. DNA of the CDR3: TGTGCCAGCAGCTTAGGTTCGAGGGCCACCTACGAGCAGTACTTC. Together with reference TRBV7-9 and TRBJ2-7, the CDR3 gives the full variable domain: DTGVSQNPRHKITKRGQNVTFRCDPISEHNRLYWYRQTLGQGPEFLTYFQNEAQLEKSRLLSDRFSAERPKGSFSTLEIQRTEQGDSAMYLCASSLGSRATYEQYFGPGTRLTVT.

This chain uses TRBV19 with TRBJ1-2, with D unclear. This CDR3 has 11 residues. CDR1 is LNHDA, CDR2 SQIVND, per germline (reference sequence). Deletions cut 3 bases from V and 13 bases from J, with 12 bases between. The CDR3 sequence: CASSIATVLTF. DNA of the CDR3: TGTGCCAGTAGTATCGCCACGGTGCTCACCTTC.